This TCR beta chain was sequenced in a study of molecular identifiers for immune sequencing clone quantification (dated by TCRdb to the late 2010s). Notes on the research overall: For a replicate experiment, RNA from around 20,000 or 99,000 naive CD8 T cells was divided into five aliquots, of which four were sequenced. The study was a methods study using CD8 T cells to benchmark molecular-identifier clustering-based TCR repertoire sequencing (MIDCIRS) and TCR RNA copy counting.

Points on this clonotype: Its specific antigen is unknown. No much larger clonotype is one base removed from it; base qualities were not supplied.

Library preparation used PCR. TCRdb names NextSeq 500 as the instrument used. Bulk TCR libraries were generated as previously described, with the TCR primers listed in Table S5 used. Purification of total RNA was performed with the Qiagen AllPrep DNA/RNA kit. Reads from multiple sequencing runs of the same library were pooled before analysis. As for the original processing: Only reads with exact TCR constant sequence were kept, trimmed to 150 nt, and grouped by their 12-nt molecular barcodes. Reads inside each barcode group were sub-clustered using a 15% Levenshtein threshold, and a quality-weighted consensus sequence was constructed for each RNA molecule. Non-functional sequences were excluded, and lower-count sequences lying one edit away from another sequence were also excluded. Based on fitting two negative binomial distributions, any barcode sub-cluster with under 20% of the maximum read count was discarded. The public reads were quality trimmed at Q25 with fastp and then assembled into clones with MiXCR by TCRdb, keeping productive beta chains. Every CDR3 protein is listed once, alongside the most common genes and DNA of its rows. The authors' filters were not applied to this entry. The sample table holds around 480,000 distinct CDR3 sequences, of which less than 30% were seen once. Together, the top ten hold around 0.76% of the sample.

Libraries of naive CD8 T cells were built from anywhere between about 19,000 and 1,100,000 sorted cells, with 10%, 30% or 50% of the purified RNA used. Naive CD8 T cells, defined as CD8+CD4-CCR7+CD45RA+, were FACS-sorted into RLT Plus buffer on a BD FACSAria II. Around 10 TCR copies' worth of Jurkat RNA were spiked into roughly 19,000-1,000,000 naive CD8 T cell samples to test detection sensitivity. CD8 T cells were enriched with RosetteSep CD8+ T Cell Enrichment Cocktail and Ficoll-Paque, followed by ACK red cell lysis. On the study overall, not on this receptor specifically: Clones above 20 RNA copies held over 99% of molecules in CMV-specific effector cells but under 1% in naive cells. When barcode sub-clustering was omitted, TCR diversity was inflated by chimeric consensus sequences, with chimeras reaching as high as 47%. Identical TCR molecules sharing a barcode could cause highly expanded clone sizes to be underestimated. About 2.9 recovered TCR RNA copies per cell were obtained by modeling, versus approximately 10 by digital PCR, implying a capture efficiency of around 28%. A single cell's worth of spiked-in Jurkat TCR RNA was reported detectable even among about 1.1 million naive CD8 T cells. Spiked-in Jurkat TCR RNA (roughly 10 copies' worth), which is not part of the donor repertoire, was contained in the naive libraries.

The CDR3, from cysteine to phenylalanine, totals 16 residues. Only CDR3 DNA remains: 48 bases, in frame from the first base. As encoded in the germline V gene, CDR1 is SGDLS while CDR2 is YYNGEE. Trimming removed 3 bases from V and 1 base from J, leaving 15 bases between the germline ends. This TCR was sampled from a human donor in good health. Some libraries in this study had Jurkat cell RNA spiked in. The chain is made from TRBV9 and TRBJ2-3; TRBD2 might be the D gene, on 6 matching bases. The specimen was naive CD8+ T cells from blood, with Jurkat cell RNA spiked in. This specimen's cell subset or site label, interpreted: FACS-sorted CD8+CD4-CCR7+CD45RA+ naive T cells. The bases read TGTGCCAGCAGCGCAGAACCGGGACTCCGCACAGATACGCAGTATTTT. This is translated as CASSAEPGLRTDTQYF.